These 22 T cell receptor beta chains originate from one sample sequenced in a study of blood T cell repertoires in COVID-19. Measured with immunoSEQ multiplex PCR; TCRdb has only the in-frame clones, and not every one. The sample has about 140,000 clones; roughly 79% are singletons. What was sequenced was PBMCs or T cells enriched from blood (not recorded which). Every receptor here comes from a woman in her forties or fifties who had recovered from COVID-19.

This clone was seen only once. The rearrangement uses TRBV19 and TRBJ2-2; tentatively, D is TRBD2 (7 bases). Germline loops: CDR1 LNHDA, CDR2 SQIVND (reference sequence). The length of the CDR3 is 14 residues. V was clipped by 4 bases and J by 2 bases, with 8 bases between them. CDR3 protein: CASSSGGNTGELFF. CDR3 DNA: TGTGCCAGTAGTAGCGGGGGCAACACCGGGGAGCTGTTTTTT. The whole variable domain, filled in from reference TRBV19 and TRBJ2-2, reads DGGITQSPKYLFRKEGQNVTLSCEQNLNHDAMYWYRQDPGQGLRLIYYSQIVNDFQKGDIAEGYSVSREKKESFPLTVTSAQKNPTAFYLCASSSGGNTGELFFGEGSRLTVL.

V is TRBV5-1 and J is TRBJ2-5; D perhaps matches TRBD1 (6 bases). Germline CDR1 and CDR2: SGHRS and YFSETQ. The CDR3 totals 14 residues. V was pared by 4 bases and J by 5 bases, with 15 bases between. The CDR3 loop reads CASSPQGVAETQYF. In DNA, the CDR3 is TGCGCCAGCAGCCCACAGGGCGTTGCGGAGACCCAGTACTTC.

This clone showed up many times. The V call is TRBV5-1, the J call TRBJ2-7; perhaps TRBD2 as D (5 bases). The germline V gene has CDR1 SGHRS and CDR2 YFSETQ. This CDR3 is built from 20 residues. The V and J ends lost 3 bases and 0 bases respectively, with 28 bases between them. The CDR3 loop reads CASSSKPLYRGVQTSYEQYF. CDR3 nucleotide sequence: TGCGCCAGCAGCTCTAAACCTCTTTATCGGGGAGTTCAGACCTCCTACGAGCAGTACTTC.

The rearrangement links TRBV2 to TRBJ2-2; 8 bases match TRBD2. Germline CDR1 and CDR2: SNHLY and FYNNEI. The junction had 6 bases not matched to a gene; V was cut back by 6 bases and J by 3 bases. CDR3 length: 15 residues. CDR3 sequence: CASRVAGLDTGELFF. Written as DNA, the CDR3 is TGTGCCAGCAGGGTAGCGGGGTTGGACACCGGGGAGCTGTTTTTT.

The rearrangement joins TRBV28 to TRBJ2-3; 9 nucleotides agree with TRBD1. The CDR3 runs to 15 residues. Germline CDR1 reads MDHEN; CDR2 reads SYDVKM. Germline trimming cut 6 bases from V and 1 base from J; bases unmatched to any gene: 5. The CDR3 DNA reads TGTGCCAGCAGGCCGGGACAGGGTGGCACAGATACGCAGTATTTT. Translating it yields CASRPGQGGTDTQYF.

The rearrangement links TRBV12-3 or TRBV12-4 to TRBJ1-2, with D possibly being TRBD1 (6 bases). The V end lost 5 bases, the J end lost 4 bases, and 11 bases lay between the germline ends. The CDR3 totals 13 residues. As DNA, the CDR3 is TGTGCCAGCAGTCGTACAGGGAGCTATGGCTACACCTTC. This codes for CASSRTGSYGYTF.

This chain uses TRBV2 with TRBJ2-7; 9 nucleotides match TRBD2. V was pared by 6 bases and J by 6 bases, with 9 bases of the junction left unmatched. CDR1 SNHLY and CDR2 FYNNEI come from the germline V gene. The CDR3 sequence is 14 residues long. The CDR3 nucleotides read TGTGCCAGCAGGGGACTAGCCCCCTTTTCCGAGCAGTACTTC. Translation: CASRGLAPFSEQYF.

V and J are TRBV28 and TRBJ1-5; D unresolved. The CDR3 covers 16 residues. V dropped 4 bases and J dropped 0 bases, with 13 bases sitting between them. From germline, CDR1 is MDHEN and CDR2 SYDVKM. This CDR3 reads CASSSYYRDSNQPQHF. The CDR3 nucleotides are TGTGCCAGCAGTTCCTATTACAGAGATAGCAATCAGCCCCAGCATTTT. Drawing the rest from reference TRBV28 and TRBJ1-5, the complete variable domain is DVKVTQSSRYLVKRTGEKVFLECVQDMDHENMFWYRQDPGLGLRLIYFSYDVKMKEKGDIPEGYSVSREKKERFSLILESASTNQTSMYLCASSSYYRDSNQPQHFGDGTRLSIL.

V is TRBV30 and J is TRBJ1-4, with 9 nucleotides matching TRBD1. This CDR3 has 14 residues. CDR1 GTSNPN and CDR2 SVGIG come from the germline V gene (reference sequence). The junction had 10 bases not matched to a gene; V was cut back by 6 bases and J by 8 bases. The CDR3 sequence is CACRLGTGYEKLFF. The CDR3 nucleotides read TGTGCCTGCCGTCTTGGGACAGGGTACGAAAAACTGTTTTTT. The complete variable domain, with remaining parts taken from reference TRBV30 and TRBJ1-4, reads SQTIHQWPATLVQPVGSPLSLECTVEGTSNPNLYWYRQAAGRGLQLLFYSVGIGQISSEVPQNLSASRPQDRQFILSSKKLLLSDSGFYLCACRLGTGYEKLFFGSGTQLSVL.

The rearrangement joins TRBV3-1 (or the pseudogene TRBV3-2) to TRBJ1-2; weak D call: TRBD1 (6 bases). Germline CDR1 is LGHDT and CDR2 is YNNKEL (reference sequence). V gave up 0 bases and J gave up 3 bases, with 8 bases separating them. The CDR3 is 14 residues long. CDR3 amino acids: CASSQEWTDYGYTF. The DNA of the CDR3 is TGTGCCAGCAGCCAAGAGTGGACAGACTATGGCTACACCTTC.

The V call is TRBV19, the J call TRBJ1-5, with 10 bases that match TRBD1. The junction had 8 bases not matched to a gene; V was cut back by 6 bases and J by 6 bases. The CDR3 has 15 residues. Germline V gene sequence: CDR1 LNHDA, CDR2 SQIVND (reference sequence). The CDR3 region is CASSRDRGGGQPQHF. As DNA, the CDR3 is TGTGCCAGTAGCAGGGACAGGGGTGGCGGTCAGCCCCAGCATTTT.

The chain links TRBV7-8 to TRBJ1-1; D possibly corresponds to TRBD1 (5 bases). V was pared by 5 bases and J by 1 base, with 8 bases between. Germline CDR1 SGHVS, CDR2 FQNEAQ. The CDR3 has 13 residues. CDR3 coding DNA: TGTGCCAGCAGCGCGGACACGAACACTGAAGCTTTCTTT. It translates to CASSADTNTEAFF.

The chain combines TRBV7-2 with TRBJ2-5; TRBD2 agrees at 11 bases. The germline CDR1 and CDR2 sequences are SGHTA and FQGNSA. V lost 5 bases, J lost 1 base, and 9 bases stayed unmatched. CDR3 length equals 17 residues. The CDR3 coding sequence is TGTGCCAGCAGCAAGGGACCTAGCGGGGGGACCCAAGAGACCCAGTACTTC. Translating gives CASSKGPSGGTQETQYF.

This clone appeared once. Other DNA sequences in this specimen translate into the identical CDR3. This chain links TRBV9 with TRBJ2-3; D is perhaps TRBD2 (6 bases). V lost 0 bases to trimming and J lost 3 bases, with 8 bases between them. The germline gives CDR1 SGDLS, CDR2 YYNGEE. CDR3 length: 14 residues. In DNA, the CDR3 is TGTGCCAGCAGCGTAGCCGGGAGTACAGATACGCAGTATTTT. Its protein is CASSVAGSTDTQYF.

This chain uses TRBV28 with TRBJ2-2; 10 bases match TRBD2. Per the germline V gene, CDR1 is MDHEN and CDR2 is SYDVKM. The CDR3 contains 15 residues. The J segment lost 2 bases and the V segment lost 4 bases, leaving 1 base of the junction unmatched. CDR3 sequence (DNA): TGTGCCAGCAGTTCACTAGCGGGAAACACCGGGGAGCTGTTTTTT. It yields the protein CASSSLAGNTGELFF.

This clone showed up just a few times. The chain carries TRBV11-2 and TRBJ2-2; 14 nucleotides align to TRBD2. Trimming removed 4 bases from V and 3 bases from J; junction bases left unmatched: 7. Germline CDR1 SGHAT, CDR2 FQNNGV. CDR3 length: 18 amino acids. For the CDR3, the DNA is TGTGCCAGCAGCTCCTATCGACTAGCGGGGGGGCACACCGGGGAGCTGTTTTTT. It codes for CASSSYRLAGGHTGELFF.

The rearrangement links TRBV18 to TRBJ1-4; D gene uncertain. The V end lost 3 bases, the J end lost 5 bases, and 7 bases lay between the germline ends. The CDR3 loop spans 13 amino acids. Germline values: CDR1 KGHSH, CDR2 LQKENI. CDR3 protein: CASSPNQNEKLFF. Here the CDR3 DNA reads TGTGCCAGCTCACCGAACCAGAATGAAAAACTGTTTTTT.

This clone was found a few times. The V gene is TRBV29-1, the J gene TRBJ2-2; 10 bases are a match to TRBD1. This CDR3 is built from 15 residues. The J segment lost 3 bases and the V segment lost 7 bases, leaving 8 bases of the junction unmatched. Germline V gene data show CDR1 as SQVTM and CDR2 as ANQGSEA. CDR3 sequence reads: CSAKSGTGDTGELFF. Written as DNA, the CDR3 is TGCAGCGCTAAATCCGGGACAGGGGACACCGGGGAGCTGTTTTTT.

J is TRBJ1-3 and V is TRBV7-9, with D hard to call. V lost 5 bases and J 1 base, leaving 12 bases between the germline ends. The germline V gene encodes CDR1 SEHNR and CDR2 FQNEAQ (reference sequence). The CDR3 contains 15 residues. This CDR3 is CASSHGRVSGNTIYF. CDR3 DNA sequence: TGTGCCAGCAGCCACGGTCGGGTATCTGGAAACACCATATATTTT.

The chain joins TRBV19 to TRBJ1-5, with 8 bases identical to TRBD1. J lost 2 bases, V lost 9 bases, and 9 bases had no gene match. Per the germline V gene, CDR1 is LNHDA and CDR2 is SQIVND (reference sequence). CDR3 length equals 15 residues. CDR3 coding DNA: TGTGCCAGCCGACAGGGGTCCGGGGGCAATCAGCCCCAGCATTTT. Its translation is CASRQGSGGNQPQHF.

The V and J genes are TRBV29-1 and TRBJ2-2; 10 bases are shared with TRBD1. The germline V gene encodes CDR1 SQVTM and CDR2 ANQGSEA. This CDR3 region has 13 residues. With 5 bases clipped from V and 6 bases from J, the junction kept 3 bases outside the gene matches. The CDR3 sequence is CSVTGTGAGELFF. In nucleotides, the CDR3 is TGCAGCGTTACCGGGACAGGGGCCGGGGAGCTGTTTTTT.

J is TRBJ2-7 and V is TRBV5-6; maybe TRBD1 (5 bases). This CDR3 is 13 amino acids long. CDR1 and CDR2 from the germline V gene are SGHDT and YYEEEE. The germline V and J ends were trimmed by 1 base and 4 bases, with 9 bases remaining between them. DNA of the CDR3: TGTGCCAGCAGCTTGCAGGGTACATACGAGCAGTACTTC. Encoded protein: CASSLQGTYEQYF.